The 15 T cell receptor delta chains given below trace back to one sample, sequenced in a study of Vδ1+ human thymocytes. Study-level results: Thymic TRG and TRD repertoires appeared highly polyclonal.

What these receptors recognize is not known. RNA was extracted from the cells and then reverse transcribed. Multiplex PCR used pooled V-gene forward primers and a constant-region reverse primer to amplify CDR3s. TCRdb called clones anew from the multiplex PCR reads with CATT. This table holds under 80,000 delta-chain clones, around 34% found once. Sequenced sample: Vdelta1+ gamma-delta thymocytes from the thymus. Documented subset: FACS-sorted CD3+ TCRalphabeta- TCRVdelta1+ TCRVdelta2- thymocytes. Source of these receptors: a boy younger than two who had congenital heart surgery.

This clone was counted only a few times. The rearrangement links TRDV1 to TRDJ1; D is possibly TRDD3 (5 bases). Trimming stripped 5 bases from V and 0 bases from J, with 16 bases between. CDR3 size: 16 residues. CDR1 and CDR2 from the germline V gene are TSWWSYY and QGS. This chain's CDR3 is CALGRGAGKDTDKLIF. DNA of the CDR3: TGTGCTCTTGGGAGAGGGGCTGGGAAGGACACCGATAAACTCATCTTT.

The rearrangement joins TRDV1 to TRDJ1; TRDD3 might be the D (6 bases). Germline V gene sequence: CDR1 TSWWSYY, CDR2 QGS. This CDR3 has 19 amino acids. Trimming shortened V by 0 bases and J by 0 bases, and 20 bases separated the two germline ends. The DNA of the CDR3 is TGTGCTCTTGGGGAACTCGCGGGCGTATTGGGGGGGTACACCGATAAACTCATCTTT. Translation gives CALGELAGVLGGYTDKLIF.

The V gene is TRDV1, the J gene TRDJ1; 12 nucleotides line up with TRDD3. The CDR3 has 23 amino acids. CDR1 and CDR2 (germline): TSWWSYY, QGS. Trimming cost V 2 bases and J 0 bases; bases outside gene matches: 22. DNA for the CDR3: TGTGCTCTTGGGGAAGGTCCGTTCCGCCCAATACTGGGGGATACTGGGTACACCGATAAACTCATCTTT. This encodes CALGEGPFRPILGDTGYTDKLIF.

This clone occurred a few times. V and J are TRDV1 and TRDJ1; D remains ambiguous. Germline loops: CDR1 TSWWSYY, CDR2 QGS. V lost 2 bases, J lost 0 bases, and 31 bases lay in between. The length of the CDR3 is 22 residues. The CDR3: CALGEKWPIGAGRNMYTDKLIF. In nucleotides, the CDR3 is TGTGCTCTTGGGGAAAAATGGCCTATCGGAGCTGGACGGAACATGTACACCGATAAACTCATCTTT.

This sequence joins TRDV1 and TRDJ1, with 7 bases lining up with TRDD3. The V gene's germline CDR1 is TSWWSYY and CDR2 QGS. The CDR3 covers 21 residues. Unmatched junction bases numbered 19, after V lost 0 bases and J lost 0 bases. CDR3 bases: TGTGCTCTTGGGGAACTCTGTACTGGGGCCCCCCGAGCCCCTTACACCGATAAACTCATCTTT. Protein product: CALGELCTGAPRAPYTDKLIF.

The chain carries TRDV1 and TRDJ1, with TRDD3 identical over 8 bases. V was pared by 2 bases and J by 2 bases, with 40 bases of the junction left unmatched. The germline V gene encodes CDR1 TSWWSYY and CDR2 QGS. The CDR3 contains 27 residues. The DNA for the CDR3 is TGTGCTCTTGGGGAAATAGCGATCACGGCCTTCCCGACAGGACAATCGTACTGGGGGCCCCCGACCGATAAACTCATCTTT. It yields the protein CALGEIAITAFPTGQSYWGPPTDKLIF.

In its sample, this clone was seen once. The rearrangement links TRDV1 to TRDJ1, with TRDD3 matching 10 bases. The CDR3 loop spans 18 amino acids. Germline V gene lookup returns CDR1 TSWWSYY and CDR2 QGS. The trim removed 2 bases at V and 0 bases at J, leaving 9 bases unmatched. The DNA of the CDR3 is TGTGCTCTTGGGGAAACAACGGGGGGATACGGGTACACCGATAAACTCATCTTT. Translating it yields CALGETTGGYGYTDKLIF.

The chain employs TRDV1 and TRDJ1, with D unclear. The CDR3 is 16 amino acids. Germline V gene data show CDR1 as TSWWSYY and CDR2 as QGS. V was clipped by 2 bases and J by 0 bases, with 13 bases between them. As DNA, the CDR3 is TGTGCTCTTGGGGAAGCCCGATGCACCGACACCGATAAACTCATCTTT. It codes for CALGEARCTDTDKLIF.

This clone was counted a single time. The chain joins TRDV1 to TRDJ1; D ambiguous. CDR3 length: 18 amino acids. Between the trimmed V and J ends, which lost 2 bases and 0 bases, there was a span of 19 bases. Germline V gene lookup returns CDR1 TSWWSYY and CDR2 QGS. CDR3 coding DNA: TGTGCTCTTGGGGAATTAGATCAGGAGACTTTTTACACCGATAAACTCATCTTT. Translation: CALGELDQETFYTDKLIF.

The chain recombines TRDV1 with TRDJ1, with 9 bases identical to TRDD2. Germline assignment: CDR1 TSWWSYY and CDR2 QGS. The CDR3 totals 20 residues. The J segment lost 8 bases and the V segment lost 2 bases, leaving 24 bases of the junction unmatched. This CDR3 is CALGEVRPSYSTGDYPKLIF. CDR3 coding DNA: TGTGCTCTTGGGGAAGTGAGACCTTCCTACAGTACTGGGGATTACCCAAAACTCATCTTT.

Regarding this clone: This sample includes further DNA sequences coding for the same CDR3. The genes are TRDV1 and TRDJ1; TRDD3 matches 13 bases. The CDR3 is 23 residues long. CDR1 TSWWSYY and CDR2 QGS come from the germline V gene. The V and J ends lost 4 bases and 8 bases, in that order; junction bases with no gene match: 31. The CDR3: CALGGLSLCLTGGYERSTTKLIF. Written as DNA, the CDR3 is TGTGCTCTTGGGGGCCTGTCTCTATGCCTTACTGGGGGATACGAGCGTTCCACGACCAAACTCATCTTT.

V usage is TRDV1 and J usage is TRDJ1, with TRDD3 matching 12 bases. Per germline, CDR1 TSWWSYY and CDR2 QGS. V trimming: 0 bases; J trimming: 1 base; junction bases outside the gene matches: 18. The CDR3 extends over 22 amino acids. The CDR3 DNA sequence: TGTGCTCTTGGGGAACTCGCCTCGAGGTGTCCTGGGGGATACGAGGGCACCGATAAACTCATCTTT. Translation gives CALGELASRCPGGYEGTDKLIF.

J is TRDJ1 and V is TRDV1; 9 bases agree with TRDD3. The CDR3 is made up of 22 amino acids. Germline CDR1 is TSWWSYY and CDR2 is QGS. The trim removed 0 bases at V and 1 base at J, leaving 21 bases unmatched. CDR3 sequence (DNA): TGTGCTCTTGGGGAACTGGAAGTTTATAACGAGTACTGGGGGACACTCACCGATAAACTCATCTTT. It yields the protein CALGELEVYNEYWGTLTDKLIF.

The chain links TRDV1 to TRDJ1; 10 bases agree with TRDD3. Germline V gene lookup returns CDR1 TSWWSYY and CDR2 QGS. With V trimmed by 5 bases and J by 2 bases, 5 bases remained unmatched. This CDR3 spans 15 amino acids. The CDR3: CALGCQLGDTDKLIF. DNA of the CDR3: TGTGCTCTTGGGTGTCAACTGGGGGATACCGATAAACTCATCTTT.

V is TRDV1 and J is TRDJ1; 10 positions agree with TRDD3. Per the germline V gene, CDR1 is TSWWSYY and CDR2 is QGS. The CDR3 is 20 residues long. With 3 bases clipped from V and 0 bases from J, the junction kept 16 bases outside the gene matches. This CDR3 is CALGELGKWGIPAYTDKLIF. In DNA form, the CDR3 reads TGTGCTCTTGGGGAGCTGGGAAAATGGGGGATACCGGCGTACACCGATAAACTCATCTTT.